A single sample is the source of the 3 T cell receptor beta chains below, sequenced in a study of T cells in Graves' hyperthyroidism and ophthalmopathy. What was amplified from RNA transcripts were TCR beta CDR3 regions. The HTBI set primed first-round TCR CDR3 RT-PCR. TCRdb analysed the multiplex PCR reads with MiXCR anew, one entry per CDR3 protein. Here the sample spans about 410,000 distinct CDR3 sequences, under 15% being singletons. Sequencing was carried out using blood. The receptor source for this set is a man younger than 35 with Graves' ophthalmopathy.

Many counts were recorded for this clonotype. A read error may explain this, as a much larger clone is one base away. The J gene is TRBJ1-5, the V gene TRBV2, with unresolved D. Germline V gene lookup returns CDR1 SNHLY and CDR2 FYNNEI. CDR3 length: 17 amino acids. Trimming cost V 2 bases and J 2 bases, with 16 bases left between them. The CDR3 region has the DNA TGTGCCAGCAGTGAAAGCCCCGGGGTTCGCGGCAATCAGCCCCAGCATTTT. Its protein is CASSESPGVRGNQPQHF.

This clonotype was seen at least ten times. This chain joins TRBV4-1 and TRBJ2-1; TRBD2 agrees at 9 bases. Germline V lookup: CDR1 MGHRA, CDR2 YSYEKL. The ends lost 4 bases at V and 4 bases at J; junction bases unmatched: 11. The CDR3 runs 17 residues. Here the CDR3 DNA reads TGCGCCAGCAGCCCTCTGGGAGCGGGAGGCCTATACAATGAGCAGTTCTTC. Translated, it gives CASSPLGAGGLYNEQFF.

This clonotype showed up just a few times. The V call is TRBV20-1, the J call TRBJ2-7; D call uncertain. Germline CDR1 DFQATT, CDR2 SNEGSKA (reference sequence). V was pared by 0 bases and J by 0 bases, with 3 bases between. The CDR3 sequence is 12 residues long. The CDR3 DNA follows: TGCAGTGCTAGAGACAACTCCTACGAGCAGTACTTC. It is translated as CSARDNSYEQYF.